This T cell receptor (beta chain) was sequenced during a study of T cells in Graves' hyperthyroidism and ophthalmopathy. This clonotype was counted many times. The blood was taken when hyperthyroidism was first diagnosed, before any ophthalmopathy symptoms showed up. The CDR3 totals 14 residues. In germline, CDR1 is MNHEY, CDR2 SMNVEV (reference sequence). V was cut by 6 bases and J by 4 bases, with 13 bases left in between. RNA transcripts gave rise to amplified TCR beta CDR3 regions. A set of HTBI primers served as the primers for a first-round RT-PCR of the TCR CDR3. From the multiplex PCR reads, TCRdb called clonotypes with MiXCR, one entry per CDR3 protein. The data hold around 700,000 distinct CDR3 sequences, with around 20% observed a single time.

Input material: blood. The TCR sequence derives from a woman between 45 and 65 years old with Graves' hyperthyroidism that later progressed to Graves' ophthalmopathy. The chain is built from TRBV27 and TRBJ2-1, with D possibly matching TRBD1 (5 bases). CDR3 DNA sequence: TGTGCCAGCAGACGGGCGAAGGGGTACAATGAGCAGTTCTTC. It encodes CASRRAKGYNEQFF.